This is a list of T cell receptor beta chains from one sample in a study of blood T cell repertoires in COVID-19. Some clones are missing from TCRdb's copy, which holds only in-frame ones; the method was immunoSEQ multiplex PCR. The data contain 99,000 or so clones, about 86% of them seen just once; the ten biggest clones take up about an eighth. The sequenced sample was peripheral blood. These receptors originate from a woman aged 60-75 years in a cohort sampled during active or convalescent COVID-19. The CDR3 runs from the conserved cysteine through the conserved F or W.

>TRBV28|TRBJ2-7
CASSWGGSYEQYF
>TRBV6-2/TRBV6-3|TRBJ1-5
CASSQTGDQPQHF
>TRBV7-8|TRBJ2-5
CASSRRSGGRRETQYF
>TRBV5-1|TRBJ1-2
CATPLTARNYGYTF
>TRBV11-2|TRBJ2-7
CASSLYNTYEQYF
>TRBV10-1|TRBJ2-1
CASSEESGQGARNEQFF
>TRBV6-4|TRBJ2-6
CASSEAQGANVLTF
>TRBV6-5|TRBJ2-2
CASSYPGTGELFF
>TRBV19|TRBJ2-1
CASSIADRGPYNEQFF
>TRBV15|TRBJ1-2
CATSRDLAGYGYTF
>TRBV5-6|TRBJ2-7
CASSYLWSGNSYEQYF
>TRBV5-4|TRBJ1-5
CASSLQGEEQPQHF
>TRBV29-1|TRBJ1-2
CSVGQGANGYTF
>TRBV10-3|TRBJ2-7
CAISTGGSYEQYF
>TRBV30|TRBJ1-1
CAAEGENTEAFF
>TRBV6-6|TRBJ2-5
CASSFGPGQGDSGGPRTQYF
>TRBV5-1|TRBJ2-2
CASSRSGGNTGELFF
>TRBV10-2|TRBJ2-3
CASSGTRRALGSTQYF
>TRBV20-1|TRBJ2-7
CSARAGTDASYEQYF
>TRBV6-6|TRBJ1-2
CASSRQGNYGYTF
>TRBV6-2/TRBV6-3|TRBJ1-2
CASSHGPRAGYGYTF